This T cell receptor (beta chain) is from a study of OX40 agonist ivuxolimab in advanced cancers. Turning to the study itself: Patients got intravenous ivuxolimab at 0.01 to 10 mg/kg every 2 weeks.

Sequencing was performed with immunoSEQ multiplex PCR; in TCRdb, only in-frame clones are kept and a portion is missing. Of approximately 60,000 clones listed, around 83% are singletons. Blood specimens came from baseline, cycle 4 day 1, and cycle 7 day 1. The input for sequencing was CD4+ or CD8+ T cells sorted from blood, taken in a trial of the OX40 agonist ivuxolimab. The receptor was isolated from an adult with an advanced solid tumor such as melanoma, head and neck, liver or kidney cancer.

The CDR3 coding sequence is TGTGCCAGCAGTTACCTGGACAGGGGCTATAATTCACCCCTCCACTTT. This translates into CASSYLDRGYNSPLHF. The gene calls are TRBV6-5 and TRBJ1-6; 9 positions agree with TRBD1. Trimming took 2 bases from V and 3 from J; bases not matched to a gene: 2. The germline CDR1 and CDR2 sequences are MNHEY and SVGAGI. There are 16 residues in the CDR3.